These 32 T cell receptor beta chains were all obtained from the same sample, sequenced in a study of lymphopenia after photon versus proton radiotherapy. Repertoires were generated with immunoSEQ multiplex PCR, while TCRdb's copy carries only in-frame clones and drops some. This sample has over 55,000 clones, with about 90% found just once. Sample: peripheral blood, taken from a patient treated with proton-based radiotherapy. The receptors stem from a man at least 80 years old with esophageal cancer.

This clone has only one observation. The CDR3 bases are TGTGCCAGCTCTTTTAGCCGGGACGGTTACTACGAGCAGTACTTC. The encoded protein is CASSFSRDGYYEQYF. The rearrangement uses TRBV18 and TRBJ2-7; either TRBD1 or TRBD2 may supply D (5 bases each). The CDR3 is made up of 15 amino acids. CDR1 and CDR2 (germline): KGHSH, LQKENI. Trimming stripped 6 bases from V and 3 bases from J, with 18 bases between.

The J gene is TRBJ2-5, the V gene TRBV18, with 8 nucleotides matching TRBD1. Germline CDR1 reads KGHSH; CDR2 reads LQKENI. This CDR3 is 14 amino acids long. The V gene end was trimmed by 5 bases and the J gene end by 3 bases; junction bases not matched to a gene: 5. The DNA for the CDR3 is TGTGCCAGCTCATCGCGACAGGGGAAAGAGACCCAGTACTTC. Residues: CASSSRQGKETQYF.

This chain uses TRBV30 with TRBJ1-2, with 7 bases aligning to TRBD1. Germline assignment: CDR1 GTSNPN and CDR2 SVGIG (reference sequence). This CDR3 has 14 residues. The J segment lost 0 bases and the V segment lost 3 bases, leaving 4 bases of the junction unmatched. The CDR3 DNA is TGTGCCTGGAGAGGGGGCCCCTCTAACTATGGCTACACCTTC. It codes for CAWRGGPSNYGYTF.

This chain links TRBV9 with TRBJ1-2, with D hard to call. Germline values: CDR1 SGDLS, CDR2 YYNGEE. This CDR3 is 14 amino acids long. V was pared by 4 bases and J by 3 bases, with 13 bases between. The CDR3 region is CASSRPGRYYGYTF. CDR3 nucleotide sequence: TGTGCCAGCAGCCGCCCGGGCAGGTACTATGGCTACACCTTC.

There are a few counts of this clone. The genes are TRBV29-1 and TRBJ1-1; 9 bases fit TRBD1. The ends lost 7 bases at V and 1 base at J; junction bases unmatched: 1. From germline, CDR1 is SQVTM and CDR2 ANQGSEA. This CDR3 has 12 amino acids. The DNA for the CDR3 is TGCAGCGGGGGACAGGGGAACACTGAAGCTTTCTTT. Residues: CSGGQGNTEAFF. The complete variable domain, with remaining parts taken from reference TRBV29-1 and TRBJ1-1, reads SAVISQKPSRDICQRGTSLTIQCQVDSQVTMMFWYRQQPGQSLTLIATANQGSEATYESGFVIDKFPISRPNLTFSTLTVSNMSPEDSSIYLCSGGQGNTEAFFGQGTRLTVV.

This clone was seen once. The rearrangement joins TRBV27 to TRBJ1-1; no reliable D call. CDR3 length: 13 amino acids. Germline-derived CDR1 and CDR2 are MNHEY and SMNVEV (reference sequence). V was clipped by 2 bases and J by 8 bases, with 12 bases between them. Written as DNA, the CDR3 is TGTGCCAGCAGTTTACAAGGGATCGGGGAAGCTTTCTTT. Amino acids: CASSLQGIGEAFF.

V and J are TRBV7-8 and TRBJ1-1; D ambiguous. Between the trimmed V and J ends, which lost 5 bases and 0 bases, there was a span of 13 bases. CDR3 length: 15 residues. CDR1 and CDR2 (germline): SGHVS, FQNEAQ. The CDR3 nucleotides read TGTGCCAGCAGCCTTAGTTCCACTTTGAACACTGAAGCTTTCTTT. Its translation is CASSLSSTLNTEAFF. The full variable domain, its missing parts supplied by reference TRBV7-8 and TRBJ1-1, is GAGVSQSPRYKVAKRGQDVALRCDPISGHVSLFWYQQALGQGPEFLTYFQNEAQLDKSGLPSDRFFAERPEGSVSTLKIQRTQQEDSAVYLCASSLSSTLNTEAFFGQGTRLTVV.

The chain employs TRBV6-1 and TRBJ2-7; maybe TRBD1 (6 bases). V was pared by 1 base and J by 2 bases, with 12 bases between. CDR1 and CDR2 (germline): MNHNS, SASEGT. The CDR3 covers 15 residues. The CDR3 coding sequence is TGTGCCAGCAGTGAAGTGGGGGCAGGACCCTACGAGCAGTACTTC. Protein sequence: CASSEVGAGPYEQYF.

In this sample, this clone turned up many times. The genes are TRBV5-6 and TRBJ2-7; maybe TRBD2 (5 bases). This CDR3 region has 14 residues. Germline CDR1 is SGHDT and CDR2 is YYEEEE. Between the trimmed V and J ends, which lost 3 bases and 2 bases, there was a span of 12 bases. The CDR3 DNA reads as TGTGCCAGCAGCTCGGACTGGCAGACCTACGAGCAGTACTTC. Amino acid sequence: CASSSDWQTYEQYF.

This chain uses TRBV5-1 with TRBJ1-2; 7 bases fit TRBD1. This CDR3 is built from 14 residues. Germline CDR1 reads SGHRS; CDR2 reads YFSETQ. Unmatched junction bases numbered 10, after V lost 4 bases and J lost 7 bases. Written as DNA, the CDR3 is TGCGCCAGCAGCGCCGACAGGGCTCGTGGTGGCTACACCTTC. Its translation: CASSADRARGGYTF. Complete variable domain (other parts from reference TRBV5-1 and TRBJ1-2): KAGVTQTPRYLIKTRGQQVTLSCSPISGHRSVSWYQQTPGQGLQFLFEYFSETQRNKGNFPGRFSGRQFSNSRSEMNVSTLELGDSALYLCASSADRARGGYTFGSGTRLTVV.

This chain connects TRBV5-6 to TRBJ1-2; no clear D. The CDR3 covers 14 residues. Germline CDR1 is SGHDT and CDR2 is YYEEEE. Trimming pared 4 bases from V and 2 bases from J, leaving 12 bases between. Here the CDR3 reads CASSVDRANYGYTF. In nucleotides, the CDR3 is TGTGCCAGCAGCGTCGACCGAGCAAACTATGGCTACACCTTC.

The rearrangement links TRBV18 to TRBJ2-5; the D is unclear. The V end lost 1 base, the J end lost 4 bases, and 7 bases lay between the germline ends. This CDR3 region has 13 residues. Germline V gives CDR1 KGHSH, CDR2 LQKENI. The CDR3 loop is CASSPRSRETQYF. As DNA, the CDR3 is TGTGCCAGCTCACCACGCTCGAGAGAGACCCAGTACTTC.

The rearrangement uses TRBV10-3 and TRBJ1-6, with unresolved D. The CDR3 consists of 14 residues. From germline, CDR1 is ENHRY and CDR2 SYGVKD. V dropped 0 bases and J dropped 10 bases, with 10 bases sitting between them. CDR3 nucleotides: TGTGCCATCAGTGAGTCGAAGACGGAGTCACCCCTCCACTTT. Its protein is CAISESKTESPLHF.

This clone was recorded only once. DNA for the CDR3: TGTGCCAGCAGCGCCGGGGCGGCGGGAACTAGCACAGATACGCAGTATTTT. Protein product: CASSAGAAGTSTDTQYF. V usage is TRBV7-3 and J usage is TRBJ2-3; D is perhaps TRBD2 (6 bases). Per the germline V gene, CDR1 is SGHTA and CDR2 is FQGTGA. Trimming took 5 bases from V and 0 from J, leaving 18 bases between them. This CDR3 is 17 amino acids long.

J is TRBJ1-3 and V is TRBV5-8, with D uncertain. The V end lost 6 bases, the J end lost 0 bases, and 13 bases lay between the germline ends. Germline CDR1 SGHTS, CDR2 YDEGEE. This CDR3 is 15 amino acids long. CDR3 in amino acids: CASNFAGSSGNTIYF. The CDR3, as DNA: TGTGCCAGCAACTTTGCGGGCAGCTCTGGAAACACCATATATTTT.

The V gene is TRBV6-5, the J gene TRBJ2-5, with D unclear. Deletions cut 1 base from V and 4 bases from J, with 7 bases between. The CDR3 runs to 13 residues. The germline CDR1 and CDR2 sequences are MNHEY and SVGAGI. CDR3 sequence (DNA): TGTGCCAGCAGTTACTATGGCGGAGAGACCCAGTACTTC. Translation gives CASSYYGGETQYF.

DNA of the CDR3: TGTGCCAGCAGCGTCCGACGGGCTCTGTTGACAGGGGGTGGCTACACCTTC. Translated, it gives CASSVRRALLTGGGYTF. This chain links TRBV7-9 with TRBJ1-2, with 9 positions matching TRBD1. Germline CDR1 reads SEHNR; CDR2 reads FQNEAQ (reference sequence). The CDR3 covers 17 residues. V gave up 5 bases and J gave up 7 bases; unmatched junction bases: 17.

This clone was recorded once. The CDR3: CASSRSGEREQYF. The CDR3 bases are TGTGCCAGCAGCAGATCAGGAGAACGAGAGCAGTACTTC. The gene calls are TRBV7-3 and TRBJ2-7, with D unclear. The V gene lost 5 bases and the J gene lost 7 bases, with 15 bases spanning the gap. Per the germline V gene, CDR1 is SGHTA and CDR2 is FQGTGA. The CDR3 contains 13 residues.

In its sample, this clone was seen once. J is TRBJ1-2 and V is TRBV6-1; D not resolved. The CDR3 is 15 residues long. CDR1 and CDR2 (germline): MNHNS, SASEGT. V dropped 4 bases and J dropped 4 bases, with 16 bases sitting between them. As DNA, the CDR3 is TGTGCCAGCAGTGCGGGCAGTCCTCTAGGCTATGGCTACACCTTC. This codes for CASSAGSPLGYGYTF.

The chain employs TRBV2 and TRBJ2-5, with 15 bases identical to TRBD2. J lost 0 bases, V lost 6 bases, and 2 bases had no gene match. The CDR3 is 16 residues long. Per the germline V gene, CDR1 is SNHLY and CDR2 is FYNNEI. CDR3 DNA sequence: TGTGCCAGCAGCGGACTAGCGGGGGGGTACCAAGAGACCCAGTACTTC. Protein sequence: CASSGLAGGYQETQYF.

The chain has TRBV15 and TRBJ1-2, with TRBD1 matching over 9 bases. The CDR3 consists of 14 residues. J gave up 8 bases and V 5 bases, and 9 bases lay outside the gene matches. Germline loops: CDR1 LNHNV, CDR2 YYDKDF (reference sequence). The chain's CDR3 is CATSVQGALGGYTF. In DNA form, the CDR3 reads TGTGCCACCAGCGTACAGGGGGCGCTTGGGGGCTACACCTTC.

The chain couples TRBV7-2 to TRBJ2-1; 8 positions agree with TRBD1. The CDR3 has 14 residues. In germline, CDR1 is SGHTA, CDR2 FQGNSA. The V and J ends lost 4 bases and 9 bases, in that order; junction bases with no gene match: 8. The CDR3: CASSYGQGSSEQFF. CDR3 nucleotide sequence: TGTGCCAGCAGCTATGGACAGGGTAGTAGTGAGCAGTTCTTC.

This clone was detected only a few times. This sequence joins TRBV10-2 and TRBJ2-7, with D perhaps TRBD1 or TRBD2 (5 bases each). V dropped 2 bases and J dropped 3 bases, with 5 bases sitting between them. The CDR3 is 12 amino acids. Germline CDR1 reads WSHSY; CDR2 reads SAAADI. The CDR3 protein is CASSEGGYEQYF. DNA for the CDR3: TGCGCCAGCAGTGAGGGGGGCTACGAGCAGTACTTC.

The CDR3, as DNA: TGTGCCAGCAGCTTGACAGGGGGCAACACTGAAGCTTTCTTT. Its translation is CASSLTGGNTEAFF. The chain has TRBV5-6 and TRBJ1-1; the match to TRBD1 covers 9 bases. The V and J ends lost 1 base and 2 bases, in that order; junction bases with no gene match: 0. The CDR3 length is 14 residues. Germline V gene data show CDR1 as SGHDT and CDR2 as YYEEEE.

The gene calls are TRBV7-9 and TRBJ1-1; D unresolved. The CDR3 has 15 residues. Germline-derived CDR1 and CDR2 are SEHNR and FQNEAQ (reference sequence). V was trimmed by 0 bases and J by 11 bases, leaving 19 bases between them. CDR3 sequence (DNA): TGTGCCAGCAGCTTAGCCTTCCGGGGAACTCGGCTTGCTTTCTTT. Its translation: CASSLAFRGTRLAFF. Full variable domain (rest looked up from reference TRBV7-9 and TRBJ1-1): DTGVSQNPRHKITKRGQNVTFRCDPISEHNRLYWYRQTLGQGPEFLTYFQNEAQLEKSRLLSDRFSAERPKGSFSTLEIQRTEQGDSAMYLCASSLAFRGTRLAFFGQGTRLTVV.

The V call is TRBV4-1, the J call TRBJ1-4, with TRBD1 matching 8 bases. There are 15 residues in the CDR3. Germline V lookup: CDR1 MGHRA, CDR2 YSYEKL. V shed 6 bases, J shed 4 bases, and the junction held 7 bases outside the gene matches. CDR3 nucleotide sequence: TGCGCCAGCAGTACCGACAGGGGAGTTAATGAAAAACTGTTTTTT. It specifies CASSTDRGVNEKLFF.

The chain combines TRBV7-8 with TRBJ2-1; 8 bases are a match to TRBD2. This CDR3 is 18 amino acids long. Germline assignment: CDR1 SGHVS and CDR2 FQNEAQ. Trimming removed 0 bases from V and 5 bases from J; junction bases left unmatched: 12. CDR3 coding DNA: TGTGCCAGCAGCTTAGCGGGGGGGGCGGGAGGACCCAACAATGAGCAGTTCTTC. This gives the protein CASSLAGGAGGPNNEQFF.

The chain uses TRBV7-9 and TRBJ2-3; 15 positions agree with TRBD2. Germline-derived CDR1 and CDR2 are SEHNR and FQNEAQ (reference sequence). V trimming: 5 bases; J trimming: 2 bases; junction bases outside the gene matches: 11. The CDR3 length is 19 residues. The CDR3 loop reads CASSGKSGLAGGTTDTQYF. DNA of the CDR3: TGTGCCAGCAGCGGAAAATCGGGACTAGCGGGAGGAACCACAGATACGCAGTATTTT.

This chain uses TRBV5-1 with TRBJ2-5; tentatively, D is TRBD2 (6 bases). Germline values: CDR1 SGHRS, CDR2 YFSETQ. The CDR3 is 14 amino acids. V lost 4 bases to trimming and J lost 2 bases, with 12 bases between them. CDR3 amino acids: CASSLEGQQETQYF. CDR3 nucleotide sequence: TGCGCCAGCAGCCTGGAGGGTCAGCAAGAGACCCAGTACTTC.

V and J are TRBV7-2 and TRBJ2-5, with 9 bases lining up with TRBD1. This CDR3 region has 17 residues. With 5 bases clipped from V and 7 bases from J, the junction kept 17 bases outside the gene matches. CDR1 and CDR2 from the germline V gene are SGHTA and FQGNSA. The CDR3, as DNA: TGTGCCAGCAGCCCAACCGGGACAGGGATTCGGGGAGGGACCCAGTACTTC. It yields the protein CASSPTGTGIRGGTQYF.

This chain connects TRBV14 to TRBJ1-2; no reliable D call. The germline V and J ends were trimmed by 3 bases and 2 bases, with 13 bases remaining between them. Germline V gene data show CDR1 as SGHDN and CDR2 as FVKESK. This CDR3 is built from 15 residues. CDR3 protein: CASSQALWGNYGYTF. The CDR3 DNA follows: TGTGCCAGCAGCCAGGCCTTGTGGGGAAACTATGGCTACACCTTC. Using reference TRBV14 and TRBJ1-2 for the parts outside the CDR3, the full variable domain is EAGVTQFPSHSVIEKGQTVTLRCDPISGHDNLYWYRRVMGKEIKFLLHFVKESKQDESGMPNNRFLAERTGGTYSTLKVQPAELEDSGVYFCASSQALWGNYGYTFGSGTRLTVV.

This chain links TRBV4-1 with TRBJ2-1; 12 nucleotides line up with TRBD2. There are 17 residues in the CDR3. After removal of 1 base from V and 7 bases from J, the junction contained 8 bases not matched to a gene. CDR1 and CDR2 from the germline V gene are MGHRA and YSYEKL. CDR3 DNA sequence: TGCGCCAGCAGCCAAGCCCCCACTAGCGGGAGGCTGAATGAGCAGTTCTTC. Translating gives CASSQAPTSGRLNEQFF.